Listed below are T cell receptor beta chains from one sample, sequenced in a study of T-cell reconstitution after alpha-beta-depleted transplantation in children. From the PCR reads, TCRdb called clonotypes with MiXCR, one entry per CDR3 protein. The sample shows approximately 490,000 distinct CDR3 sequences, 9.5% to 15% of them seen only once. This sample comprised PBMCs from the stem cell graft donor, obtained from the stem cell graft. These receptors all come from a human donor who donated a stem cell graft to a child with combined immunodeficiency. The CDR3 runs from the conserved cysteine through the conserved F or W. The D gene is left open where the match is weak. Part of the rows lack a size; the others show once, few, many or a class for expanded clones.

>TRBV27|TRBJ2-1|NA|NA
CASTSLAPLNEQFF
TGTGCCAGCACTAGTCTGGCACCGCTCAATGAGCAGTTCTTC
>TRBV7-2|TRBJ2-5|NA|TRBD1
CASRADRGRGETQYF
TGTGCCAGCAGGGCAGACAGGGGGCGTGGAGAGACCCAGTACTTC
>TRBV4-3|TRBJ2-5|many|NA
CASSQGLDGGTQYF
TGCGCCAGCAGCCAAGGGTTGGACGGGGGGACCCAGTACTTC
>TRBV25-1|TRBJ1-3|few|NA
CASSESVQLGLFF
TGTGCCAGCAGTGAATCCGTACAGCTCGGATTGTTTTTT
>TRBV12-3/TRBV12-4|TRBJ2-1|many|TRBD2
CASRRSGGDEQFF
TGTGCCAGCAGACGTTCGGGAGGGGATGAGCAGTTCTTC
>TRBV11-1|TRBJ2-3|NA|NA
CASSPSGGARGSTDTQYF
TGTGCCAGCAGCCCCTCTGGGGGGGCGCGGGGATCCACAGATACGCAGTATTTT
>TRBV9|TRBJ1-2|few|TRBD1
CASSPTDQGALRGYTF
TGTGCCAGCAGCCCCACTGACCAGGGGGCACTTAGGGGCTACACCTTC
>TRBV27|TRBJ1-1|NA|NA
CASSFALRTEAFF
TGTGCCAGCAGTTTCGCTCTTAGAACTGAAGCTTTCTTT
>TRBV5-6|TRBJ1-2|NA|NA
CASSLGWGGGGYTF
TGTGCCAGCAGCTTGGGCTGGGGAGGCGGCGGCTACACCTTC
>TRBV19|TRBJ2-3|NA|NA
CASRNPPGDTQYF
TGTGCCAGTAGGAACCCCCCCGGCGATACGCAGTATTTT
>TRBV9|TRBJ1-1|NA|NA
CASSVAGQATEAFF
TGTGCCAGCAGCGTCGCGGGGCAGGCCACTGAAGCTTTCTTT
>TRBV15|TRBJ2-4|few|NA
CATSRAGEGDIQYF
TGTGCCACCAGCAGAGCGGGAGAAGGCGACATTCAGTACTTC
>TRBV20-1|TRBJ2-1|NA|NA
CSAEYNEQFF
TGCAGTGCGGAGTACAATGAGCAGTTCTTC
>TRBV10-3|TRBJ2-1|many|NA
CAISDTLGSQFF
TGTGCCATCAGTGACACCCTCGGGTCCCAGTTCTTC
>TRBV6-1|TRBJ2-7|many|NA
CASSATAYEQYF
TGTGCCAGCAGTGCGACTGCGTACGAGCAGTACTTC
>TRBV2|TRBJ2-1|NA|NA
CATPSGPGQFF
TGTGCCACCCCATCGGGCCCCGGGCAGTTCTTC
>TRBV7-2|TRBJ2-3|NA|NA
CASSPTHSTDTQYF
TGTGCCAGCAGCCCGACTCACAGCACAGATACGCAGTATTTT
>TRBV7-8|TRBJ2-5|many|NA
CASSPRNNRETQYF
TGTGCCAGCAGCCCTAGAAATAACAGAGAGACCCAGTACTTC
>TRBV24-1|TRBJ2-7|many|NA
CATSSPQGSSYEQYF
TGTGCCACCAGTTCCCCACAGGGAAGCTCCTACGAGCAGTACTTC
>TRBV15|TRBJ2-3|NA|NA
CATSGSRFDTQYF
TGTGCCACCAGCGGGAGCAGGTTTGATACGCAGTATTTT
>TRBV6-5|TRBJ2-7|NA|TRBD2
CASSYSTWEGYEQYF
TGTGCCAGCAGTTACTCGACGTGGGAGGGCTACGAGCAGTACTTC
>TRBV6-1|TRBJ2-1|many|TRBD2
CASSLKPSGSEQFF
TGTGCCAGCAGCCTGAAGCCTAGCGGTTCTGAGCAGTTCTTC
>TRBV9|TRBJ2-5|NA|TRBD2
CASSVGTSGEETQYF
TGTGCCAGCAGCGTAGGGACTAGCGGAGAAGAGACCCAGTACTTC
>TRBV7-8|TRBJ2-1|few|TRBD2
CASSPRDYSSYNEQFF
TGTGCCAGCAGCCCTAGGGACTACAGCTCCTACAATGAGCAGTTCTTC
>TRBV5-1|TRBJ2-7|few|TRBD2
CASSFWASGRTSSYEQYF
TGCGCCAGCAGCTTTTGGGCTAGCGGGAGGACGAGCTCCTACGAGCAGTACTTC
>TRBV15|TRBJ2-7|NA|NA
CATSRVDSYEQYF
TGTGCCACCAGCAGAGTAGACTCCTACGAGCAGTACTTC
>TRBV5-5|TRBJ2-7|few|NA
CASSSRTGQDEQYF
TGTGCCAGCAGCTCTCGGACCGGGCAGGACGAGCAGTACTTC
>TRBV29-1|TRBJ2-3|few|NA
CSVEPITDTQYF
TGCAGCGTTGAACCTATCACAGATACGCAGTATTTT
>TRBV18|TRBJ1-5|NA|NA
CASSPAGRNQPQHF
TGTGCCAGCTCACCTGCCGGGCGCAATCAGCCCCAGCATTTT
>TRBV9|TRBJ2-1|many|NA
CASSVSDFAYNEQFF
TGTGCCAGCAGCGTGTCGGACTTCGCCTACAATGAGCAGTTCTTC
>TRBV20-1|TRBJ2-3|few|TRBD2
CSARDLGGGDTDTQYF
TGCAGTGCTAGAGATCTTGGCGGGGGGGACACAGATACGCAGTATTTT
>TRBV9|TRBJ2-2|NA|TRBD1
CASSSRQGSTGELFF
TGTGCCAGCAGCTCCCGACAGGGCAGCACCGGGGAGCTGTTTTTT
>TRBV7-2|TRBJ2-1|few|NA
CASSFGGPYNEQFF
TGTGCCAGCAGCTTCGGGGGGCCCTACAATGAGCAGTTCTTC
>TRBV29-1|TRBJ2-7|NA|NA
CSARGWGKYEQYF
TGCAGCGCCCGCGGATGGGGAAAATACGAGCAGTACTTC
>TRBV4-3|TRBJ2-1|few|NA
CASSKSVRGGEQFF
TGCGCCAGCAGCAAAAGCGTCCGGGGTGGTGAGCAGTTCTTC
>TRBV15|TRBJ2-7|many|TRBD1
CATSRDRAQGDAYEQYF
TGTGCCACCAGCAGAGACCGGGCGCAGGGGGATGCCTACGAGCAGTACTTC
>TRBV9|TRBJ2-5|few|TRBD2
CASSPSLAGGPMWETQYF
TGTGCCAGCAGCCCCTCCCTAGCGGGGGGGCCAATGTGGGAGACCCAGTACTTC
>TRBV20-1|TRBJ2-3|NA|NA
CSALRTTGVTDTQYF
TGCAGTGCTCTCCGGACTACTGGGGTCACAGATACGCAGTATTTT
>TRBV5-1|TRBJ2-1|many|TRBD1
CASSRGQGTYNEQFF
TGCGCCAGCAGCCGGGGACAGGGAACCTACAATGAGCAGTTCTTC
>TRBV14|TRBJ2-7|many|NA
CASSQGRGPYEQYF
TGTGCCAGCAGCCAGGGCAGGGGCCCCTACGAGCAGTACTTC
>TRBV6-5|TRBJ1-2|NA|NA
CASSYEQSAYGYTF
TGTGCCAGCAGTTACGAACAAAGCGCTTATGGCTACACCTTC
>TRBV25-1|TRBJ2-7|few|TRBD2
CASLGWTSGSEQYF
TGTGCCAGCCTTGGCTGGACTAGCGGGAGCGAGCAGTACTTC
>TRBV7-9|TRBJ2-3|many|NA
CASSPPGPSTDTQYF
TGTGCCAGCAGCCCTCCTGGCCCTAGCACAGATACGCAGTATTTT
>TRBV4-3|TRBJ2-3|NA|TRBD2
CASSQESESGGNTDTQYF
TGCGCCAGCAGCCAAGAGTCGGAGTCGGGAGGGAACACAGATACGCAGTATTTT
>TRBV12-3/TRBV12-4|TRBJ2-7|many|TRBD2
CASSPLAGVIYEQYF
TGTGCCAGCAGCCCACTAGCGGGGGTGATCTACGAGCAGTACTTC
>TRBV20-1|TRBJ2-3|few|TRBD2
CSAISGSLDTQYF
TGCAGTGCTATTAGCGGGAGTCTAGATACGCAGTATTTT
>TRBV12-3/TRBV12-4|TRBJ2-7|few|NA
CASSLDLGSEQYF
TGTGCCAGCAGTTTGGACCTTGGGAGCGAGCAGTACTTC
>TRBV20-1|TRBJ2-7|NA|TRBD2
CSATPGLNLGEQYF
TGCAGTGCAACTCCGGGACTAAACTTGGGTGAGCAGTACTTC
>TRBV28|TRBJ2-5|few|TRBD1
CASRRTGAQETQYF
TGTGCCAGCAGGAGGACAGGAGCACAAGAGACCCAGTACTTC
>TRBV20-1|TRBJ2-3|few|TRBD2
CSARKPGTSGGGFTDTQYF
TGCAGTGCTAGGAAACCCGGGACTAGCGGGGGTGGATTCACAGATACGCAGTATTTT
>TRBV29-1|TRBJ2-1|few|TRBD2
CSVNYQTGTSGGGGQFF
TGCAGCGTGAATTACCAGACCGGGACTAGCGGGGGAGGGGGGCAGTTCTTC
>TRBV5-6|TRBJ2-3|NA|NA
CASSLIGGPEADTQYF
TGTGCCAGCAGCTTGATCGGCGGCCCCGAGGCAGATACGCAGTATTTT
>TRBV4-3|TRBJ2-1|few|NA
CASSPQLGWSSYNEQFF
TGCGCCAGCAGCCCTCAACTGGGATGGAGCTCCTACAATGAGCAGTTCTTC
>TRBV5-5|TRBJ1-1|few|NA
CASSLKWRLLGDTEAFF
TGTGCCAGCAGCTTGAAGTGGCGACTACTTGGGGACACTGAAGCTTTCTTT
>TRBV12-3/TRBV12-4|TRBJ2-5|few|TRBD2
CASSGTSGETQYF
TGTGCCAGCAGTGGGACTAGCGGAGAGACCCAGTACTTC